This T cell receptor beta chain was recovered during a study of early T cells in non-severe SARS-CoV-2 infection. TCRdb independently ran MiXCR on the 5' RACE reads; one entry per CDR3 protein. The sample shows 60,000 to 75,000 distinct CDR3 sequences, over 9.5% of them seen only once. Germline V CDR1 and CDR2: SGHRS, YFSETQ. The CDR3 runs to 14 residues. V was shortened by 0 bases and J by 3 bases, with 8 bases between the two germline ends. This clonotype originated in an adult who was a healthcare worker with PCR-confirmed SARS-CoV-2 infection or an uninfected control (not recorded which). The sequenced sample consisted of whole blood. V and J are TRBV5-1 and TRBJ2-3; no reliable D call. CDR3 loop: CASSLDQATDTQYF. CDR3 DNA: TGCGCCAGCAGCTTGGATCAGGCAACAGATACGCAGTATTTT.